Listed below are T cell receptor beta chains from one sample, sequenced in a study of beta chain features in type 1 diabetes. Generated by immunoSEQ multiplex PCR, the TCRdb table keeps only in-frame clones and is missing some. The sample has 600,000 to 700,000 clones, around 12% seen once. Sequencing was done on a sample of naive CD4+ T cells from blood. The receptors were sampled from a man under 40 with type 1 diabetes. Each CDR3 is given with its conserved first and last residue. The order of the fields is J gene, V gene, CDR3 protein.

J gene: TRBJ2-2; V gene: TRBV27; CDR3 protein: CASSIDRDSTGELFF
J gene: TRBJ1-3; V gene: TRBV30; CDR3 protein: CAWSVGQGGNTIYF
J gene: TRBJ1-1; V gene: TRBV6-1; CDR3 protein: CASRARDRENTEAFF
J gene: TRBJ2-5; V gene: TRBV6-5; CDR3 protein: CASSYEAGQYQETQYF
J gene: TRBJ2-2; V gene: TRBV4-3; CDR3 protein: CASSPGSGELFF
J gene: TRBJ1-4; V gene: TRBV9; CDR3 protein: CASSGGTLAGEKLFF
J gene: TRBJ2-5; V gene: TRBV11-2; CDR3 protein: CASRTGTGEETQYF
J gene: TRBJ1-5; V gene: TRBV7-2; CDR3 protein: CASSARDQPQHF
J gene: TRBJ1-4; V gene: TRBV6-1; CDR3 protein: CASSEALGGQSEKLFF
J gene: TRBJ1-3; V gene: TRBV9; CDR3 protein: CASSVEGRSGNTIYF
J gene: TRBJ2-1; V gene: TRBV19; CDR3 protein: CASSIRPSGGLYNEQFF
J gene: TRBJ2-2; V gene: TRBV13; CDR3 protein: CASSFRAGHTGELFF
J gene: TRBJ2-4; V gene: TRBV7-2; CDR3 protein: CASSLRGGTSLAKNIQYF
J gene: TRBJ2-3; V gene: TRBV5-6; CDR3 protein: CASSLNRPDTQYF
J gene: TRBJ2-5; V gene: TRBV4-1; CDR3 protein: CASSQASNQETQYF
J gene: TRBJ1-5; V gene: TRBV7-2; CDR3 protein: CASSSGQRRGQPQHF
J gene: TRBJ1-2; V gene: TRBV25-1; CDR3 protein: CASSAEGRTGRYGYTF
J gene: TRBJ2-1; V gene: TRBV5-1; CDR3 protein: CASSLATASSYNEQFF
J gene: TRBJ1-4; V gene: TRBV29-1; CDR3 protein: CSVVARSRGGEKLFF
J gene: TRBJ1-2; V gene: TRBV7-2; CDR3 protein: CASSPNQPGGWGYTF
J gene: TRBJ1-4; V gene: TRBV4-2; CDR3 protein: CASSQVENEKLFF
J gene: TRBJ1-3; V gene: TRBV4-3; CDR3 protein: CASSQDWSSGNTIYF
J gene: TRBJ2-7; V gene: TRBV27; CDR3 protein: CASSLEGTVSYEQYF
J gene: TRBJ2-7; V gene: TRBV7-2; CDR3 protein: CASSEGQLTSEQYF
J gene: TRBJ2-5; V gene: TRBV9; CDR3 protein: CASSVGNRGLETQYF
J gene: TRBJ1-6; V gene: TRBV7-9; CDR3 protein: CASSFRGPPLHF
J gene: TRBJ1-6; V gene: TRBV7-8; CDR3 protein: CASSLGQQNSPLHF
J gene: TRBJ2-1; V gene: TRBV7-2; CDR3 protein: CASRGAPGNEQFF